This T cell receptor (beta chain) came from a study of blood T cells in healthy people across ages. General observations from the study: Higher naive T cell percentage went strongly together with higher TCR beta diversity. A conclusive naive versus antigen-experienced comparison was prevented by the unsorted PBMCs.

Sample-barcoded 5' priming and a J-beta primer mix drove a second PCR of about 7 to 11 cycles. Any given sample supplied a minimum of 3 million CDR3-containing paired-end reads. TCRdb called the 5' RACE reads again in MiXCR, with one record for every CDR3 protein. This table has about 1.8 million distinct CDR3 sequences, around half appearing once. This clonotype was seen many times. As yet, its antigen is unknown. The CDR3 runs 16 residues. The junction had 6 bases not matched to a gene; V was cut back by 0 bases and J by 2 bases. CDR1 and CDR2 (germline): MNHEY, SVGAGI. V gene TRBV6-5 combines with J gene TRBJ2-7; TRBD1 aligns across 8 bases. The origin of this receptor is a woman aged 40 to 50 in good health. Sequenced material: blood. The CDR3 reads CASSYSPDRAAYEQYF. In nucleotides, the CDR3 is TGTGCCAGCAGTTACTCGCCGGACAGGGCCGCCTACGAGCAGTACTTC.